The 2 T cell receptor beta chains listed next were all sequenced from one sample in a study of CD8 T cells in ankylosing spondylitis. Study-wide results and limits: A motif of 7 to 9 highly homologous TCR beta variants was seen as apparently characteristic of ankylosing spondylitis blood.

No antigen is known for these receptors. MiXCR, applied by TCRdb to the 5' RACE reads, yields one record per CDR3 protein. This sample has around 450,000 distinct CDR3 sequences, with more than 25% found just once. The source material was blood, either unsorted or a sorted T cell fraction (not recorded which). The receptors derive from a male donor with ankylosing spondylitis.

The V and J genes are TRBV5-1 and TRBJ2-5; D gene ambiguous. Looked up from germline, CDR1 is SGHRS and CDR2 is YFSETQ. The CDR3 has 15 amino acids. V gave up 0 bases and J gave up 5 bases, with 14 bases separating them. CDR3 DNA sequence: TGCGCCAGCAGCTTGGGGACCCAACAATGGGAGACCCAGTACTTC. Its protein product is CASSLGTQQWETQYF.

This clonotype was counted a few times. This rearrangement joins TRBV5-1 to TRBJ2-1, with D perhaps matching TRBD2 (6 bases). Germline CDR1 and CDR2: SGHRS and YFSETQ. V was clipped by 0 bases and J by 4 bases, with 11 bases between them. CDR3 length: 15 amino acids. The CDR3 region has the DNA TGCGCCAGCAGCTTGGGGGGACTCGATTACAATGAGCAGTTCTTC. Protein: CASSLGGLDYNEQFF.